A selection of T cell receptor beta chains follows, all from one sample in a study of radiation and T cells in renal cell carcinoma. The repertoire was sequenced with immunoSEQ multiplex PCR; TCRdb's copy has only in-frame clones and lacks some. This table has about 12,000 clones, roughly 65% appearing once. The sequencing here drew on tumor tissue, taken from a patient whose treatment was nephrectomy without radiotherapy. These receptors came from a woman older than 75 with renal cell carcinoma. Both conserved end residues are part of each CDR3. The D gene is left open where the match is weak. Part of the rows lack a size; the others show once, few, many or a class for expanded clones.

NA	TRBV7-6	17	NA	TRBJ2-5	TGTGCCAGCAGCCCGGGTAAGGGGCCGTTGAACCAAGAGACCCAGTACTTC	CASSPGKGPLNQETQYF
NA	TRBV5-6	15	NA	TRBJ1-6	TGTGCCAGCAGCTTGGGGGGTCACAATAATTCACCCCTCCACTTT	CASSLGGHNNSPLHF
TRBD2	TRBV9	15	NA	TRBJ2-3	TGTGCCAGCAGCCCGCTGCTAGCGGGGGGAGATACGCAGTATTTT	CASSPLLAGGDTQYF
NA	TRBV9	13	once	TRBJ2-3	TGTGCCAGCAGCGCCGGAGGCACAGATACGCAGTATTTT	CASSAGGTDTQYF
NA	TRBV6-5	14	NA	TRBJ1-1	TGTGCCAGCAGCCTAACAGCCACGAACACTGAAGCTTTCTTT	CASSLTATNTEAFF
TRBD1	TRBV5-4	16	NA	TRBJ1-1	TGTGCCAGCGGCGGACAGGGGGCGAGGAGGAACACTGAAGCTTTCTTT	CASGGQGARRNTEAFF
NA	TRBV13	13	NA	TRBJ1-4	TGTGCCAGCAGCATCGACAGCCTCGAAAAACTGTTTTTT	CASSIDSLEKLFF
TRBD1	TRBV5-6	17	NA	TRBJ1-3	TGTGCCAGCAGCTTGCGAGACAGGGTTTACTCTGGAAACACCATATATTTT	CASSLRDRVYSGNTIYF
NA	TRBV19	13	few	TRBJ1-1	TGTGCCAGTAGACCCAGGGTACGGACTGAAGCTTTCTTT	CASRPRVRTEAFF
NA	TRBV2	11	NA	TRBJ1-2	TGTGCCAGCAGGGGGCGGGAGACAGTCACCTTC	CASRGRETVTF
NA	TRBV6-5	15	NA	TRBJ1-4	TGTGCCAGCAGTTACGGGGTTGCAACTAATGAAAAACTGTTTTTT	CASSYGVATNEKLFF
NA	TRBV6-5	13	medium-sized	TRBJ2-1	TGTGCCAGCAGTTACAGCCCGGCGAATGAGCAGTTCTTC	CASSYSPANEQFF
NA	TRBV9	14	NA	TRBJ2-5	TGTGCCAGCAGCGTAGCGGGGGACGGAGAGACCCAGTACTTC	CASSVAGDGETQYF
TRBD2	TRBV4-3	17	NA	TRBJ2-3	TGCGCCAGCAGCACACTAGCGGGGGTGGGGTTGACAGATACGCAGTATTTT	CASSTLAGVGLTDTQYF
NA	TRBV2	17	once	TRBJ1-3	TGTGCCAGCAGTGAAAGGCAGGCCCAGAGCTCTGGAAACACCATATATTTT	CASSERQAQSSGNTIYF
TRBD1	TRBV9	15	NA	TRBJ1-5	TGTGCCAGCAGCGTTGGGCAGGGGGGCAATCAGCCCCAGCATTTT	CASSVGQGGNQPQHF
TRBD2	TRBV7-7	17	NA	TRBJ2-1	TGTGCCAGCAGCTTAGGTGGACTAGCGGCCACCTACAATGAGCAGTTCTTC	CASSLGGLAATYNEQFF
TRBD1	TRBV4-1	16	once	TRBJ1-2	TGCGCCAGCAGCCAAGATCTTGTCGGGACAGGGGTTGGCTACACCTTC	CASSQDLVGTGVGYTF
TRBD2	TRBV7-9	15	NA	TRBJ2-5	TGTGCCAGCAGCTTCACGACGGGGGGGAGTAAGACCCAGTACTTC	CASSFTTGGSKTQYF
TRBD2	TRBV13	17	NA	TRBJ2-3	TGTGCCAGCAGCTTAGCTGCGGGGGGTTCGCTCCCAGATACGCAGTATTTT	CASSLAAGGSLPDTQYF
NA	TRBV29-1	13	NA	TRBJ1-2	TGCAGCGCACCTTCGACGGGAAACTATGGCTACACCTTC	CSAPSTGNYGYTF
TRBD1	TRBV4-3	16	NA	TRBJ2-5	TGCGCCAGCAGCCAAGATCCAACAGGGGGCGCAGAGACCCAGTACTTC	CASSQDPTGGAETQYF
NA	TRBV6-5	13	few	TRBJ1-1	TGTGCCAGCAGTTACTCGACAAGGACTGAAGCTTTCTTT	CASSYSTRTEAFF
NA	TRBV28	12	few	TRBJ1-6	TGTGCCAGCAGTTTATCTTCCTCACCCCTCCACTTT	CASSLSSSPLHF
NA	TRBV20-1	11	NA	TRBJ2-5	TGCAGTGCTAGAGTTCAAGAGACCCAGTACTTC	CSARVQETQYF
TRBD1	TRBV6-5	15	NA	TRBJ1-6	TGTGCCAGCAGGTACGGGGACAGGGACAATTCACCCCTCCACTTT	CASRYGDRDNSPLHF
NA	TRBV7-7	15	once	TRBJ2-5	TGTGCCAGCAGCCCCCTAGGGCAGTCGCAAGAGACCCAGTACTTC	CASSPLGQSQETQYF
NA	TRBV6-5	15	few	TRBJ2-7	TGTGCCAGCAGTCCCCCAGGCCTGAGCTCCTACGAGCAGTACTTC	CASSPPGLSSYEQYF
NA	TRBV7-9	14	NA	TRBJ2-3	TGTGCCAGCAAAAGGGGGGGTGTCACAGATACGCAGTATTTT	CASKRGGVTDTQYF
TRBD2	TRBV11-2	15	NA	TRBJ2-1	TGTGCCAGCAGCCCCGCGGGGGGGCCGTTGAATGAGCAGTTCTTC	CASSPAGGPLNEQFF
NA	TRBV4-2	16	NA	TRBJ2-6	TGTGCCAGCAGCCAAGATAGAACCTCTGGGGCCAACGTCCTGACTTTC	CASSQDRTSGANVLTF
TRBD2	TRBV7-2	14	few	TRBJ2-3	TGTGCCAGCAGCTTTAGCGGGGGCACAGATACGCAGTATTTT	CASSFSGGTDTQYF
NA	TRBV12-5	12	NA	TRBJ1-1	TGTGCTAGTGGTTTGGTGCCCGGGGAAGCTTTCTTT	CASGLVPGEAFF
NA	TRBV14	12	medium-sized	TRBJ2-2	TGTGCCAGCAGCCTTGTTGGCGGGGAGCTGTTTTTT	CASSLVGGELFF
NA	TRBV6-1	13	NA	TRBJ2-3	TGTGCCAGCAGTGACCAGGGGACAGATACGCAGTATTTT	CASSDQGTDTQYF
TRBD1	TRBV6-4	15	NA	TRBJ1-6	TGTGCCAGCAGTGATCAGACAGGGGGTAATTCACCCCTCCACTTT	CASSDQTGGNSPLHF
NA	TRBV20-1	10	NA	TRBJ2-5	TGCAGTGCTAGGCAAGAGACCCAGTACTTC	CSARQETQYF
NA	TRBV10-2	14	NA	TRBJ1-1	TGCGCCAGCAGTGCACACGACAGAAACACTGAAGCTTTCTTT	CASSAHDRNTEAFF
NA	TRBV29-1	14	NA	TRBJ2-4	TGCAGCGTTGAAGTCTCGGGGGCAGGGAACATTCAGTACTTC	CSVEVSGAGNIQYF
NA	TRBV2	14	NA	TRBJ1-2	TGTGCCAGCAGTGAGGGCATCTTGGACTATGGCTACACCTTC	CASSEGILDYGYTF
NA	TRBV6-1	14	once	TRBJ1-2	TGTGCCAGCCGGCCCGAGGAGGCTAACTATGGCTACACCTTC	CASRPEEANYGYTF
NA	TRBV5-1	15	NA	TRBJ2-1	TGCGCCAGCAGCCCCCTCGGCGGGGGCCCCCATGAGCAGTTCTTC	CASSPLGGGPHEQFF
NA	TRBV5-5	16	medium-sized	TRBJ1-5	TGTGCCAGCAGCTTGGGAGGTGATCAACGGGTTCAGCCCCAGCATTTT	CASSLGGDQRVQPQHF
TRBD2	TRBV9	16	NA	TRBJ2-1	TGTGCCAGCAGCGTAGTGTCTAGCGGAGTGTACGATGAGCAGTTCTTC	CASSVVSSGVYDEQFF
TRBD2	TRBV5-1	19	once	TRBJ2-5	TGCGCCAGCAGCTCCCCTAGCGGGGGGCTCGGTCGCCCGCAAGAGACCCAGTACTTC	CASSSPSGGLGRPQETQYF
NA	TRBV7-9	16	NA	TRBJ1-1	TGTGCCAGCAGCTTAGTCGACTTAACGATGAACACTGAAGCTTTCTTT	CASSLVDLTMNTEAFF
TRBD1	TRBV6-6	14	NA	TRBJ2-7	TGTGCCAGCAGATCGGACAGGGGGCGAATCGAGCAGTACTTC	CASRSDRGRIEQYF
NA	TRBV2	11	NA	TRBJ2-7	TGTGCCAGCACATACAGTCTCGAGCAGTACTTC	CASTYSLEQYF
NA	TRBV27	14	medium-sized	TRBJ1-1	TGTGCCAGCAGTCGCCGCTTTTCGGAGAAAGAAGCTTTCTTT	CASSRRFSEKEAFF
TRBD1	TRBV28	14	NA	TRBJ1-6	TGTGCCAGCAGGCGAGGGGGCACTAATTCACCCCTCCACTTT	CASRRGGTNSPLHF
NA	TRBV7-2	15	NA	TRBJ1-5	TGTGCCAGCAGCTTAGGTGGCCGGTTCAATCAGCCCCAGCATTTT	CASSLGGRFNQPQHF
TRBD2	TRBV5-1	20	NA	TRBJ2-2	TGCGCCAGCAGCCCCCGGGGGGAGACCTCTAGCGCCTTTTCCACCGGGGAGCTGTTTTTT	CASSPRGETSSAFSTGELFF
TRBD1	TRBV7-2	14	NA	TRBJ1-2	TGTGCCAGCAGCTCGACAGGGGTTGTGGATGGCTACACCTTC	CASSSTGVVDGYTF
TRBD1	TRBV29-1	12	few	TRBJ1-1	TGCAGCGTTCGCAGGGGGGAGACTGAAGCTTTCTTT	CSVRRGETEAFF